These 18 T cell receptor beta chains were sequenced from one sample in a study of blood T cell repertoires in COVID-19 (dated by TCRdb to 2018 to 2020). Library preparation employed the immunoSEQ multiplex PCR assay. This immuneACCESS table, as held by TCRdb, lists in-frame sequences with V and J called but not all clones. Of the missing ones, under half trace to an unresolved V gene in checked studies; the others have no known cause. This sample is represented by 150,000 to 200,000 clones; around 91% of them were singletons. Jointly, the top ten make up 0.77% of the sample. The sequenced sample consisted of PBMCs or T cells enriched from blood (not recorded which). These TCRs come from a woman under 30 who had recovered from COVID-19.

The sample holds one count of this clone. The chain is built from TRBV30 and TRBJ1-5, with no clear D. This CDR3 region has 13 residues. The germline V and J ends were trimmed by 3 bases and 0 bases, with 6 bases remaining between them. CDR1 is GTSNPN and CDR2 is SVGIG in the germline V gene (reference sequence). The chain's CDR3 is CAWRAGSNQPQHF. Written as DNA, the CDR3 is TGTGCCTGGAGGGCTGGTAGCAATCAGCCCCAGCATTTT.

The rearrangement links TRBV15 to TRBJ2-1; unclear D gene. The CDR3 totals 16 residues. Trimming pared 4 bases from V and 0 bases from J, leaving 13 bases between. Germline-derived CDR1 and CDR2 are LNHNV and YYDKDF (reference sequence). Here the CDR3 reads CATSKDSWFSYNEQFF. DNA for the CDR3: TGTGCCACCAGCAAAGATAGTTGGTTCTCCTACAATGAGCAGTTCTTC.

The rearrangement uses TRBV5-1 and TRBJ2-3; TRBD2 agrees at 12 bases. Germline CDR1 is SGHRS and CDR2 is YFSETQ. The CDR3 is 19 residues long. Germline trimming cut 0 bases from V and 2 bases from J; bases unmatched to any gene: 10. CDR3 protein: CASSLVRLAGGSPTDTQYF. The CDR3 DNA reads TGCGCCAGCAGCTTGGTCCGGCTAGCGGGAGGGTCCCCCACAGATACGCAGTATTTT.

The rearrangement uses TRBV7-2 and TRBJ2-1; tentatively, D is TRBD2 (5 bases). The V and J ends lost 4 bases and 7 bases respectively, with 20 bases between them. Germline CDR1 reads SGHTA; CDR2 reads FQGNSA. The CDR3 is 16 amino acids. This chain's CDR3 is CASSSELAAPGNEQFF. CDR3 nucleotides: TGTGCCAGCAGCTCCGAATTAGCTGCACCGGGGAATGAGCAGTTCTTC.

The chain recombines TRBV7-9 with TRBJ2-7; 12 bases align to TRBD2. Germline values: CDR1 SEHNR, CDR2 FQNEAQ (reference sequence). Germline trimming cut 5 bases from V and 7 bases from J; bases unmatched to any gene: 9. The CDR3 totals 15 residues. The CDR3 DNA sequence: TGTGCCAGCAGCACTCTAGCGGGAGGGCTCAGGGAGCAGTACTTC. Its protein product is CASSTLAGGLREQYF.

This clone turned up a few times. Other nucleotide sequences from this sample produce the same CDR3. The chain recombines TRBV28 with TRBJ2-7; 7 positions agree with TRBD1. Unmatched junction bases numbered 6, after V lost 6 bases and J lost 1 base. There are 14 residues in the CDR3. Germline CDR1 reads MDHEN; CDR2 reads SYDVKM. The chain's CDR3 is CASSPLGQSYEQYF. As DNA, the CDR3 is TGTGCCAGCAGCCCTCTGGGACAGTCCTACGAGCAGTACTTC.

The chain combines TRBV27 with TRBJ2-3; the match to TRBD2 covers 10 bases. Trimming cost V 3 bases and J 1 base; bases outside gene matches: 1. Germline V gene data show CDR1 as MNHEY and CDR2 as SMNVEV (reference sequence). The CDR3 is made up of 15 amino acids. CDR3 region: CASSFGTSGTDTQYF. The CDR3 nucleotides are TGTGCCAGCAGTTTTGGGACTAGCGGCACAGATACGCAGTATTTT.

This clone was counted a single time. The gene calls are TRBV4-3 and TRBJ2-1; 7 positions agree with TRBD1. The germline V gene encodes CDR1 LGHNA and CDR2 YSLEER. The CDR3 totals 17 residues. With V trimmed by 4 bases and J by 5 bases, 14 bases remained unmatched. The CDR3 DNA reads TGCGCCAGCAGCCTCATGCTTGGGACAGATGCTAACAATGAGCAGTTCTTC. Translation: CASSLMLGTDANNEQFF.

This chain links TRBV27 with TRBJ2-7, with TRBD1 identical over 9 bases. Germline lookup yields CDR1 MNHEY and CDR2 SMNVEV (reference sequence). This CDR3 spans 15 amino acids. With 5 bases clipped from V and 5 bases from J, the junction kept 10 bases outside the gene matches. The CDR3 reads CASSRPGQGPHEQYF. CDR3 DNA sequence: TGTGCCAGCAGTCGTCCGGGACAGGGCCCCCACGAGCAGTACTTC.

The CDR3 DNA follows: TGTGCCAGCAGCTTAACCGGGGATGGCTACACCTTC. Its translation is CASSLTGDGYTF. V is TRBV7-9 and J is TRBJ1-2; D is ambiguous. The germline CDR1 and CDR2 sequences are SEHNR and FQNEAQ (reference sequence). Trimming removed 2 bases at V and 6 bases at J, with 7 bases between. CDR3 length: 12 amino acids.

The genes are TRBV29-1 and TRBJ2-1, with 8 bases matching TRBD2. Unmatched junction bases numbered 11, after V lost 6 bases and J lost 4 bases. The CDR3 runs 15 residues. The germline V gene encodes CDR1 SQVTM and CDR2 ANQGSEA. The CDR3 DNA sequence: TGCAGCGTCCAACAGCGGGAGTGGTTTTACAATGAGCAGTTCTTC. Translating gives CSVQQREWFYNEQFF.

This sequence joins TRBV6-5 and TRBJ2-7, with D tentatively TRBD1 (5 bases). This CDR3 region has 14 residues. V was clipped by 0 bases and J by 6 bases, with 12 bases between them. Germline CDR1 and CDR2: MNHEY and SVGAGI. The CDR3 sequence is CASSYSGASVEQYF. CDR3 bases: TGTGCCAGCAGTTACTCAGGGGCTTCAGTCGAGCAGTACTTC.

The chain joins TRBV27 to TRBJ2-7, with unresolved D. Germline assignment: CDR1 MNHEY and CDR2 SMNVEV (reference sequence). The CDR3 consists of 15 residues. Trimming cost V 3 bases and J 0 bases, with 12 bases left between them. The DNA of the CDR3 is TGTGCCAGCAGTTTCCGCCCTTGGAGCTCCTACGAGCAGTACTTC. Translation gives CASSFRPWSSYEQYF.

The chain uses TRBV11-2 and TRBJ1-6; perhaps TRBD1 as D (5 bases). The CDR3 extends over 15 amino acids. Trimming took 1 base from V and 8 from J, leaving 12 bases between them. From germline, CDR1 is SGHAT and CDR2 FQNNGV. The CDR3 loop reads CASSLAGPTYSPLHF. The CDR3 nucleotides read TGTGCCAGCAGCTTAGCAGGGCCGACTTATTCACCCCTCCACTTT.

The chain links TRBV7-3 to TRBJ1-3; the D is unclear. The CDR3 sequence is 16 residues long. The ends were cut back, 5 bases at V and 0 bases at J, with 14 bases in the middle. Germline-derived CDR1 and CDR2 are SGHTA and FQGTGA. DNA for the CDR3: TGTGCCAGCAGCCTAGATCCTGGTCGCTCTGGAAACACCATATATTTT. Translation gives CASSLDPGRSGNTIYF.

The rearrangement links TRBV24-1 to TRBJ2-7, with 8 bases lining up with TRBD1. V was pared by 3 bases and J by 0 bases, with 3 bases of the junction left unmatched. Germline loops: CDR1 KGHDR, CDR2 SFDVKD. The CDR3 covers 15 residues. The CDR3 protein is CATSDPTGGSYEQYF. CDR3 DNA sequence: TGTGCCACCAGTGATCCCACAGGGGGCTCCTACGAGCAGTACTTC.

This clone was detected only a few times. This chain links TRBV28 with TRBJ1-4, with 7 bases that match TRBD1. V shed 4 bases and J 4 bases; nucleotides not matched to a gene: 3. This CDR3 has 14 residues. The germline V gene encodes CDR1 MDHEN and CDR2 SYDVKM. The DNA of the CDR3 is TGTGCCAGCAGTTCGGGGACAGTTAATGAAAAACTGTTTTTT. Its protein is CASSSGTVNEKLFF. Looking up the rest from reference TRBV28 and TRBJ1-4 gives the full variable domain: DVKVTQSSRYLVKRTGEKVFLECVQDMDHENMFWYRQDPGLGLRLIYFSYDVKMKEKGDIPEGYSVSREKKERFSLILESASTNQTSMYLCASSSGTVNEKLFFGSGTQLSVL.

The V and J genes are TRBV27 and TRBJ2-1, with 8 bases fitting TRBD2. The germline gives CDR1 MNHEY, CDR2 SMNVEV (reference sequence). J lost 6 bases, V lost 3 bases, and 1 base had no gene match. The CDR3 consists of 13 residues. The CDR3 DNA is TGTGCCAGCAGTTTTAGCGGGACCAATGAGCAGTTCTTC. It yields the protein CASSFSGTNEQFF.